A single sample is the source of the 31 T cell receptor beta chains below, sequenced in a study of PD-L1 blockade in urothelial cancer. Time point given: peripheral blood 6 weeks after treatment start. Method: immunoSEQ multiplex PCR; TCRdb's copy keeps in-frame clones and lacks some. The sample includes about 43,000 clones, 83% of them seen just once. This sample comprised PBMCs, obtained around atezolizumab (anti-PD-L1) treatment. These receptors were taken from a man between 60 and 70 years old with urothelial cancer.

The genes are TRBV10-3 and TRBJ2-6; TRBD1 matches at 11 bases. CDR1 ENHRY and CDR2 SYGVKD come from the germline V gene. V was clipped by 8 bases and J by 4 bases; unmatched bases: 7. The CDR3 runs to 16 residues. CDR3 sequence reads: CAIGSDRGLGANVLTF. The CDR3 DNA reads TGTGCCATCGGGTCGGACAGGGGGCTCGGGGCCAACGTCCTGACTTTC.

V usage is TRBV27 and J usage is TRBJ1-6, with D uncertain. From germline, CDR1 is MNHEY and CDR2 SMNVEV (reference sequence). There are 15 residues in the CDR3. V was trimmed by 0 bases and J by 9 bases, leaving 12 bases between them. CDR3 sequence reads: CASSLSKETGSPLHF. DNA for the CDR3: TGTGCCAGCAGTTTATCGAAGGAGACGGGTTCACCCCTCCACTTT.

V is TRBV28 and J is TRBJ2-2; the match to TRBD2 covers 7 bases. Losses at the gene ends were 2 bases for V and 2 bases for J; bases not matched to a gene: 11. The CDR3 length is 18 residues. Germline CDR1 MDHEN, CDR2 SYDVKM. The CDR3 sequence is CASSLVSGRGTNTGELFF. The CDR3, as DNA: TGTGCCAGCAGTTTAGTCTCCGGGCGGGGGACCAACACCGGGGAGCTGTTTTTT.

This clone came up once. The chain employs TRBV5-1 and TRBJ2-4; TRBD2 is a possible D gene (5 bases). Germline CDR1 reads SGHRS; CDR2 reads YFSETQ. The CDR3 covers 17 residues. Between the trimmed V and J ends, which lost 0 bases and 8 bases, there was a span of 21 bases. CDR3 loop: CASSLGGGPSRYDIQYF. For the CDR3, the DNA is TGCGCCAGCAGCTTGGGTGGCGGGCCGAGCCGGTACGACATTCAGTACTTC.

The genes are TRBV5-6 and TRBJ1-2; D gene uncertain. The germline V gene has CDR1 SGHDT and CDR2 YYEEEE. This CDR3 is built from 13 residues. V was cut by 2 bases and J by 2 bases, with 7 bases left in between. Here the CDR3 DNA reads TGTGCCAGCAGCTTCCGCGGGAACTATGGCTACACCTTC. It codes for CASSFRGNYGYTF.

This clone was counted between two and nine times. The rearrangement links TRBV7-2 to TRBJ1-1; D is perhaps TRBD1 (5 bases). The CDR3 runs to 13 residues. V was trimmed by 4 bases and J by 1 base, leaving 7 bases between them. Germline V lookup: CDR1 SGHTA, CDR2 FQGNSA. Written as DNA, the CDR3 is TGTGCCAGCAGCTCCGACAGGAACACTGAAGCTTTCTTT. Its translation is CASSSDRNTEAFF. Complete variable domain (other parts from reference TRBV7-2 and TRBJ1-1): GAGVSQSPSNKVTEKGKDVELRCDPISGHTALYWYRQSLGQGLEFLIYFQGNSAPDKSGLPSDRFSAERTGGSVSTLTIQRTQQEDSAVYLCASSSDRNTEAFFGQGTRLTVV.

This clone was picked up one time. V is TRBV25-1 and J is TRBJ1-4; possible D gene TRBD1, 6 bases. V gave up 5 bases and J gave up 0 bases, with 10 bases separating them. The CDR3 has 15 amino acids. Germline V gene data show CDR1 as MGHDK and CDR2 as SYGVNS. The CDR3 DNA sequence: TGTGCCAGCAGTAAGCAGGGGACAACTAATGAAAAACTGTTTTTT. Its protein is CASSKQGTTNEKLFF.

The rearrangement uses TRBV7-9 and TRBJ1-6, with 7 bases fitting TRBD1. CDR3 length: 16 residues. The trim removed 5 bases at V and 4 bases at J, leaving 8 bases unmatched. Germline V gene lookup returns CDR1 SEHNR and CDR2 FQNEAQ (reference sequence). In DNA form, the CDR3 reads TGTGCCAGCAGCCCCCTAGGGGGCCAGTATAATTCACCCCTCCACTTT. This sequence encodes CASSPLGGQYNSPLHF.

V and J are TRBV30 and TRBJ2-1; D may be TRBD1 (6 bases). Trimming took off 3 bases at V and 0 bases at J, with 24 bases between the two ends. The CDR3 is 19 residues long. Per the germline V gene, CDR1 is GTSNPN and CDR2 is SVGIG (reference sequence). Here the CDR3 DNA reads TGTGCCTGGAGCTTGACAGTAGGGTGGGGGCCGAGCTCCTACAATGAGCAGTTCTTC. Protein product: CAWSLTVGWGPSSYNEQFF.

The gene calls are TRBV6-4 and TRBJ2-7, with 8 bases lining up with TRBD1. The CDR3 contains 15 residues. CDR1 is MRHNA, CDR2 SNTAGT, per germline. The junction had 6 bases not matched to a gene; V was cut back by 2 bases and J by 3 bases. The DNA of the CDR3 is TGTGCCAGCAGTGACAGGACAGGGTCCCTCTACGAGCAGTACTTC. Its translation: CASSDRTGSLYEQYF.

The chain links TRBV10-3 to TRBJ1-2; D unresolved. Germline CDR1 and CDR2: ENHRY and SYGVKD. V gave up 6 bases and J gave up 1 base, with 9 bases separating them. This CDR3 comprises 13 residues. As DNA, the CDR3 is TGTGCCATCAGAGCAGGATTTAACTATGGCTACACCTTC. Amino acid sequence: CAIRAGFNYGYTF.

In DNA form, the CDR3 reads TGCGCCAGCAGCTTTGATGTTGAGGAAAAACTGTTTTTT. This translates into CASSFDVEEKLFF. This chain joins TRBV5-1 and TRBJ1-4; D is undetermined. V was trimmed by 2 bases and J by 8 bases, leaving 10 bases between them. The germline CDR1 and CDR2 sequences are SGHRS and YFSETQ. The CDR3 extends over 13 amino acids.

The chain recombines TRBV2 with TRBJ2-2; TRBD2 might be the D (7 bases). The CDR3 totals 15 residues. Germline loops: CDR1 SNHLY, CDR2 FYNNEI. V gave up 3 bases and J gave up 4 bases, with 12 bases separating them. This CDR3 is CASSEEGGSTGELFF. The CDR3 bases are TGTGCCAGCAGTGAGGAGGGGGGGAGCACCGGGGAGCTGTTTTTT.

The rearrangement links TRBV12-5 to TRBJ2-3; possibly TRBD1 for D (5 bases). The germline CDR1 and CDR2 sequences are LGHNT and FRNRAP. With 1 base removed from V and 6 bases from J, the gap between germline ends came to 8 bases. The CDR3 extends over 13 amino acids. The chain's CDR3 is CASGLGGEDTQYF. The CDR3 bases are TGTGCTAGTGGTTTGGGGGGCGAGGATACGCAGTATTTT.

CDR3 amino acids: CASSEQGFGEQFF. The DNA for the CDR3 is TGTGCCAGCAGTGAGCAGGGATTCGGTGAGCAGTTCTTC. The genes are TRBV2 and TRBJ2-1, with D tentatively TRBD1 (5 bases). Trimming removed 3 bases at V and 9 bases at J, with 12 bases between. This CDR3 is 13 amino acids long. From germline, CDR1 is SNHLY and CDR2 FYNNEI.

The J gene is TRBJ2-3, the V gene TRBV30, with D perhaps matching TRBD1 (6 bases). The germline CDR1 and CDR2 sequences are GTSNPN and SVGIG (reference sequence). This CDR3 contains 12 residues. V was shortened by 4 bases and J by 5 bases, with 10 bases between the two germline ends. In nucleotides, the CDR3 is TGTGCCTGGACCGCGACAGGAGATACGCAGTATTTT. This sequence encodes CAWTATGDTQYF. The full variable domain, completed using reference TRBV30 and TRBJ2-3, is SQTIHQWPATLVQPVGSPLSLECTVEGTSNPNLYWYRQAAGRGLQLLFYSVGIGQISSEVPQNLSASRPQDRQFILSSKKLLLSDSGFYLCAWTATGDTQYFGPGTRLTVL.

The chain links TRBV5-4 to TRBJ2-3; 9 bases match TRBD2. With V trimmed by 0 bases and J by 3 bases, 8 bases remained unmatched. The CDR3 totals 17 residues. Germline V gives CDR1 SGHNT, CDR2 YYREEE (reference sequence). CDR3 sequence: CASSLALARGGTDTQYF. CDR3 sequence (DNA): TGTGCCAGCAGCTTGGCTTTGGCGCGGGGGGGGACAGATACGCAGTATTTT. Full variable domain (missing parts from reference TRBV5-4 and TRBJ2-3): ETGVTQSPTHLIKTRGQQVTLRCSSQSGHNTVSWYQQALGQGPQFIFQYYREEENGRGNFPPRFSGLQFPNYSSELNVNALELDDSALYLCASSLALARGGTDTQYFGPGTRLTVL.

V and J are TRBV7-8 and TRBJ1-5; D perhaps matches TRBD1 (6 bases). V dropped 2 bases and J dropped 9 bases, with 14 bases sitting between them. Germline V CDR1 and CDR2: SGHVS, FQNEAQ. The CDR3 length is 14 residues. The CDR3 here is CASSLIATGGPQHF. DNA for the CDR3: TGTGCCAGCAGCTTAATCGCGACAGGCGGGCCCCAGCATTTT. The variable domain in full, with the rest retrieved from reference TRBV7-8 and TRBJ1-5, is GAGVSQSPRYKVAKRGQDVALRCDPISGHVSLFWYQQALGQGPEFLTYFQNEAQLDKSGLPSDRFFAERPEGSVSTLKIQRTQQEDSAVYLCASSLIATGGPQHFGDGTRLSIL.

The rearrangement uses TRBV4-1 and TRBJ1-1, with 8 bases identical to TRBD1. CDR1 and CDR2 (germline): MGHRA, YSYEKL. The V segment lost 5 bases and the J segment 6 bases; nucleotides outside the gene matches: 14. The CDR3 contains 16 residues. CDR3 bases: TGCGCCAGCAGCATGCCCTATGGGGACAGGAGACCTGAAGCTTTCTTT. Protein product: CASSMPYGDRRPEAFF.

The chain recombines TRBV4-1 with TRBJ2-3; TRBD2 might be the D (5 bases). The CDR3 is 16 amino acids. The germline V and J ends were trimmed by 4 bases and 0 bases, with 14 bases remaining between them. Germline V CDR1 and CDR2: MGHRA, YSYEKL. The CDR3 coding sequence is TGCGCCAGCAGCCCATGGTCGGGGAGTAGCACAGATACGCAGTATTTT. This translates into CASSPWSGSSTDTQYF.

This rearrangement joins TRBV28 to TRBJ2-2, with 7 bases that match TRBD1. Germline-derived CDR1 and CDR2 are MDHEN and SYDVKM. Trimming took 4 bases from V and 7 from J; bases not matched to a gene: 18. The CDR3 spans 18 residues. The CDR3 here is CASSSRLGLQGWSGELFF. In DNA, the CDR3 is TGTGCCAGCAGTTCCCGCCTCGGCCTACAGGGGTGGAGCGGGGAGCTGTTTTTT.

This chain uses TRBV5-4 with TRBJ1-1; the match to TRBD1 covers 10 bases. CDR1 SGHNT and CDR2 YYREEE come from the germline V gene (reference sequence). J lost 3 bases, V lost 6 bases, and 8 bases had no gene match. This CDR3 spans 15 amino acids. The CDR3 DNA sequence: TGTGCCAGCAACCGACAGGGGGCCGGGGACACTGAAGCTTTCTTT. Its translation is CASNRQGAGDTEAFF.

The chain links TRBV2 to TRBJ1-5; D is possibly TRBD1 (5 bases). Looked up from germline, CDR1 is SNHLY and CDR2 is FYNNEI. This CDR3 has 15 amino acids. Trimming stripped 2 bases from V and 0 bases from J, with 8 bases between. The CDR3, as DNA: TGTGCCAGCAGTGAAAGACAGAATAGCAATCAGCCCCAGCATTTT. Amino acids: CASSERQNSNQPQHF.

The chain employs TRBV28 and TRBJ2-7, with TRBD1 identical over 10 bases. Losses at the gene ends were 6 bases for V and 2 bases for J; bases not matched to a gene: 7. CDR1 and CDR2 from the germline V gene are MDHEN and SYDVKM. The CDR3 sequence is 15 residues long. This chain's CDR3 is CASSLRGTGAYEQYF. The CDR3 DNA follows: TGTGCCAGCAGCCTCCGGGGGACAGGGGCCTACGAGCAGTACTTC.

The CDR3 sequence is CASRRQGANYGYTF. For the CDR3, the DNA is TGTGCCAGCAGACGACAGGGAGCTAACTATGGCTACACCTTC. The rearrangement uses TRBV5-4 and TRBJ1-2, with 7 bases matching TRBD1. J lost 0 bases, V lost 5 bases, and 4 bases had no gene match. The germline CDR1 and CDR2 sequences are SGHNT and YYREEE (reference sequence). The CDR3 runs to 14 residues.

The chain carries TRBV15 and TRBJ2-7; TRBD1 matches at 7 bases. V gave up 0 bases and J gave up 3 bases; unmatched junction bases: 11. The CDR3 totals 17 residues. The germline V gene encodes CDR1 LNHNV and CDR2 YYDKDF (reference sequence). CDR3 sequence: CATSREAERRQGYEQYF. CDR3 coding DNA: TGTGCCACCAGCAGAGAGGCTGAGAGGAGACAGGGCTACGAGCAGTACTTC.

The rearrangement uses TRBV14 and TRBJ2-7, with 8 bases fitting TRBD2. The V and J ends lost 3 bases and 4 bases, in that order; junction bases with no gene match: 8. CDR1 and CDR2 (germline): SGHDN, FVKESK. The CDR3 has 15 residues. The CDR3 loop is CASSHYGTSGYEQYF. The CDR3 nucleotides are TGTGCCAGCAGCCATTACGGGACTAGTGGGTACGAGCAGTACTTC.

The V and J genes are TRBV9 and TRBJ2-1, with 9 bases lining up with TRBD1. The CDR3 loop spans 14 amino acids. Germline V gene lookup returns CDR1 SGDLS and CDR2 YYNGEE. J lost 6 bases, V lost 4 bases, and 5 bases had no gene match. CDR3 in amino acids: CASSRGQGSNEQFF. The CDR3, as DNA: TGTGCCAGCAGCCGGGGACAGGGCTCCAATGAGCAGTTCTTC.

About this clone: One end of the junction fails to match germline, which may point to a read error. This rearrangement joins TRBV6-5 to TRBJ2-7, with 8 bases fitting TRBD1. Germline V gene sequence: CDR1 MNHEY, CDR2 SVGAGI. This CDR3 is built from 15 residues. Here the CDR3 DNA reads TGTGCCAGCAGCGCGCGCTCGGGGACAGGAAACCCAGCAGACTTC. It codes for CASSARSGTGNPADF.

The J gene is TRBJ1-1, the V gene TRBV2; the D gene is possibly TRBD1 (6 bases). Trimming cost V 5 bases and J 6 bases, with 13 bases left between them. The CDR3 sequence is 13 residues long. In germline, CDR1 is SNHLY, CDR2 FYNNEI. The CDR3 sequence: CASSSSRGAEAFF. The DNA for the CDR3 is TGTGCCAGCAGTTCATCCAGGGGCGCTGAAGCTTTCTTT.

The chain employs TRBV29-1 and TRBJ1-1; perhaps TRBD1 as D (5 bases). Trimming took 7 bases from V and 10 from J, leaving 25 bases between them. Germline-derived CDR1 and CDR2 are SQVTM and ANQGSEA. The CDR3 loop spans 14 amino acids. The CDR3: CSGGGTPELQGAFF. The CDR3 DNA sequence: TGCAGCGGCGGAGGGACGCCCGAACTACAAGGAGCTTTCTTT.